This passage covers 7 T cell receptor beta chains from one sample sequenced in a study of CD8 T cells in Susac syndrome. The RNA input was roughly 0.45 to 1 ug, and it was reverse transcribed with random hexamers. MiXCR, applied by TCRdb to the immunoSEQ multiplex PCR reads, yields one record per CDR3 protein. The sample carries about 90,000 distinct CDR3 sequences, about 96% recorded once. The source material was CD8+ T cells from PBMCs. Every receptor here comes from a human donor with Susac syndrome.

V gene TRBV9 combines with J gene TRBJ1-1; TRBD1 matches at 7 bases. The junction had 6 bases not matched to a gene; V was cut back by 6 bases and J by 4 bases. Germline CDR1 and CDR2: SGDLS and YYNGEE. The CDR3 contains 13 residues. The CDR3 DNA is TGTGCCAGCAACCCACAGGGGATCACTGAAGCTTTCTTT. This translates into CASNPQGITEAFF.

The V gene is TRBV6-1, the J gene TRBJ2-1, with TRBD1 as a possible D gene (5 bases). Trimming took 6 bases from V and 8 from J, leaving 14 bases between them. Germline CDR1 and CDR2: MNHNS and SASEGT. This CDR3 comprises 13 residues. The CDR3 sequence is CASRVTGLDEQFF. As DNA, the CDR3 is TGTGCCAGCAGGGTTACAGGTTTGGATGAGCAGTTCTTC.

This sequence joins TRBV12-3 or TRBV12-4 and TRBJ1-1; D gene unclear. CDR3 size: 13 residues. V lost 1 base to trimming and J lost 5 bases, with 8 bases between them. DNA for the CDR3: TGTGCCAGCAGTTTAGTTCGCGTGACTGAAGCTTTCTTT. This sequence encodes CASSLVRVTEAFF.

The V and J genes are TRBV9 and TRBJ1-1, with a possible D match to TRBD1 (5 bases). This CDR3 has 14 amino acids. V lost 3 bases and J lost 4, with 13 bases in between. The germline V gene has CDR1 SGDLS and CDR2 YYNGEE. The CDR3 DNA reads TGTGCCAGCAGCGGCCGGGACGGCGGCACTGAAGCTTTCTTT. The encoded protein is CASSGRDGGTEAFF. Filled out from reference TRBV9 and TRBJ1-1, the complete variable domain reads DSGVTQTPKHLITATGQRVTLRCSPRSGDLSVYWYQQSLDQGLQFLIQYYNGEERAKGNILERFSAQQFPDLHSELNLSSLELGDSALYFCASSGRDGGTEAFFGQGTRLTVV.

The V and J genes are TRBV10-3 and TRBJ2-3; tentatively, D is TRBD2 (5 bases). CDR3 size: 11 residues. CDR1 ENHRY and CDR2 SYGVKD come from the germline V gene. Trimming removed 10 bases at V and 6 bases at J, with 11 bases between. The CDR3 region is CATEGRDTQYF. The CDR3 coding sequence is TGTGCCACCGAGGGAAGGGATACGCAGTATTTT.

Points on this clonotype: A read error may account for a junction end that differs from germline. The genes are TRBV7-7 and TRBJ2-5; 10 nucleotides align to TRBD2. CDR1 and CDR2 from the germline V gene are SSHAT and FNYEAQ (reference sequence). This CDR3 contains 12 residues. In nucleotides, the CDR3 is TGTGCTAGCAGCGGGGGGGGCGAGACCCAGTACTTC. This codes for CASSGGGETQYF.

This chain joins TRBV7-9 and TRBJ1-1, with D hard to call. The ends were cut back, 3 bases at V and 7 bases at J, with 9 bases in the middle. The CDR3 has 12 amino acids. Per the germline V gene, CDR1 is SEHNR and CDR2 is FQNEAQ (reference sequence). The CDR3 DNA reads TGTGCCAGCAGCTTCGGCGGCGGTGAAGCTTTCTTT. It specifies CASSFGGGEAFF.